This T cell receptor (beta chain) comes out of a study of blood T cell repertoires in COVID-19 (dated by TCRdb to 2020 to 2021). Turning to the overall study: Samples from collaborators originated in the United States, Italy and Spain and spanned both the acute and convalescent phases of COVID-19. Nearly every sample came with metadata listing a de-identified subject ID, COVID-19 status, age in years and sex. The dataset comprised deeply sampled blood TCRbeta repertoires from subjects exposed to, actively infected with, or recovered from COVID-19. The material from the prospective study consisted of cDNA or gDNA derived from T cells, B-cell-depleted T cells, or PBMCs. A freely available public database, intended as a resource for researchers studying the immune response to SARS-CoV-2, is where the repertoires were released. Where available, HLA class I and class II types were obtained from metadata supplied by the sample provider rather than from assay-based typing. Samples came from the ongoing ImmuneRACE study (first 160 participants) plus 1,254 subjects from 6 global collaborators. Points the paper makes about the study in general: The amount of clinical and demographic metadata varied by source and participant and was provided uncurated.

TCRbeta CDR3 regions were amplified from genomic DNA using the immunoSEQ Assay, a bias-controlled multiplex PCR. Under the source paper's analysis protocol: Nucleated cell counts per sample were estimated from amplification of reference gene primers within the assay. To quantify the absolute abundance of each unique TCRbeta CDR3 rearrangement, sequence reads were collapsed and filtered. For each sample, productive Simpson clonality was calculated by taking the square root of Simpson's diversity index across productive rearrangements. The table comes from immuneACCESS by way of TCRdb, which keeps in-frame sequences with V and J called. Part of the clones is missing from these tables; in studies checked, under half for an unresolved V gene and the rest for unknown reasons. V, J and clone size were drawn from that table, and D and trimming were deduced from the DNA. This sample comprises approximately 330,000 clones, approximately 89% of them detected only once. Of the sample, roughly a tenth falls within the top ten clones.

Participants in the prospective study were aged about 18 to 89 years, lived in about two dozen United States geographic areas, and enrolled through a virtual design. To assign participants to cohorts, the prospective study relied on clinical history that participants themselves reported in a screening survey and a study questionnaire. ImmuneRACE Cohort 3 recovered participants were defined by two consecutive negative NP/OP PCR tests, healthcare professional clearance, or symptom resolution. In the prospective study, mobile phlebotomists collected whole blood, serum and a nasopharyngeal or oropharyngeal swab from each participant. Over an approximately two-month period, participants in the prospective study had the option of providing additional blood draws and questionnaires. Blood samples from the prospective study were shipped frozen or at room temperature prior to DNA extraction. A remark on this clone: The clone's antigen remains unknown. Base qualities are not at hand, and no much larger clone is one base apart.

From the germline V gene, CDR1 is MNHEY and CDR2 is SVGEGT. The CDR3 has 13 amino acids, counting the end cysteine and phenylalanine. Of all the DNA, just the CDR3 is kept, 39 bases in frame from base 1. V lost 4 bases and J lost 7 bases; the stretch between them is 11 bases long. The sequenced sample consisted of PBMCs or T cells enriched from blood (not recorded which). This sequence uses TRBV6-2 or TRBV6-3 and TRBJ1-5; TRBD1 is perhaps the D gene, given 6 matching bases. The clonotype comes from a woman under 40 who had recovered from COVID-19. The CDR3 region has the sequence CASSSTGKQPQHF. In nucleotides, the sequence is TGTGCCAGCAGTTCCACAGGGAAACAGCCCCAGCATTTT.